The clone carrying this TCR beta chain was observed at least ten times. Germline V gene lookup returns CDR1 MDHEN and CDR2 SYDVKM. V was trimmed by 2 bases and J by 3 bases, leaving 16 bases between them. The CDR3 runs 16 residues. The entry originates in a study of T cells in Graves' hyperthyroidism and ophthalmopathy. What was amplified from RNA transcripts were TCR beta CDR3 regions. The study used the HTBI primer set for a first-round RT-PCR of the TCR CDR3. TCRdb recomputed calls from the multiplex PCR reads with MiXCR, one row per CDR3 protein. Here the sample spans approximately 600,000 distinct CDR3 sequences, less than 25% being singletons.

The sequence derives from a man aged 25-40 years with Graves' ophthalmopathy. The genes are TRBV28 and TRBJ2-5; D gene unclear. The sequenced material came from blood. CDR3 DNA sequence: TGTGCCAGCAGTTTAATATCCTCTGCTGGAAAAGAGACCCAGTACTTC. Translation: CASSLISSAGKETQYF.